This record looks at one T cell receptor beta chain sequence and its context. The data were taken from a study of T cells in Graves' hyperthyroidism and ophthalmopathy. It was uncontrolled infection, other autoimmune disease, pregnancy or lactation that excluded patients. RNA transcripts served as the template for amplifying TCR beta CDR3 regions. First-round RT-PCR of the TCR CDR3 relied on the HTBI primer set. TCRdb independently ran MiXCR on the multiplex PCR reads; one entry per CDR3 protein. The data show around 700,000 distinct CDR3 sequences, roughly a sixth seen once. The TCR sequence derives from a woman aged 50 to 65 with Graves' hyperthyroidism that later progressed to Graves' ophthalmopathy. The sequencing input was blood.

The CDR3 bases are TGTGCCAGCAGTCCGTACAGGGGTGGATACATTGAAGCTTTCTTT. It specifies CASSPYRGGYIEAFF. V is TRBV27 and J is TRBJ1-1, with 7 positions matching TRBD1. The V segment lost 5 bases and the J segment 7 bases; nucleotides outside the gene matches: 13. The germline gives CDR1 MNHEY, CDR2 SMNVEV (reference sequence). The CDR3 runs 15 residues.